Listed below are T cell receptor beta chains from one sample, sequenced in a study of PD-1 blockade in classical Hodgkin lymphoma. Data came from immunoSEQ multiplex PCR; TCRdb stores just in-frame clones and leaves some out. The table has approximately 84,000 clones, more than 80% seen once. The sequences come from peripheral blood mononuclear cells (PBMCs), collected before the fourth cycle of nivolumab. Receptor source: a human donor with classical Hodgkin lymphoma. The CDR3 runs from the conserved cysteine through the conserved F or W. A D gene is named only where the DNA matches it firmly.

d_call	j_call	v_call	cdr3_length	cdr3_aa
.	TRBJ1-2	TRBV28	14	CASSLGGGDYGYTF
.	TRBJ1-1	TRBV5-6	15	CASSPGTLSNTEAFF
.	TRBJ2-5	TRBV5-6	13	CASSLEAVETQYF
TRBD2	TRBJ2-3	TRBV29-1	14	CSAETSGSTDTQYF
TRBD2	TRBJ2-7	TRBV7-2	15	CASSLEGGRAWVQYF
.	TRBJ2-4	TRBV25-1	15	CASSGLGDNKNIQYF
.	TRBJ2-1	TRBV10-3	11	CAISEEVTQLF
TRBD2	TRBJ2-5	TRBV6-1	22	CASSEGVGTSGRPASYQETQYF
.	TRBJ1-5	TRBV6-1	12	CASKEDVQPQHF
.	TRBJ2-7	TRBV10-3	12	CAISKGHYEQYF
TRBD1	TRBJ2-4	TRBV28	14	CASIPGGTGVIQYF
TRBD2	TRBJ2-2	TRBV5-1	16	CASSLVPSGSSGELFF
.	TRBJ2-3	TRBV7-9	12	CASSPTGDTQYF
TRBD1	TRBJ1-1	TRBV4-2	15	CASSPGQGRGTEAFF
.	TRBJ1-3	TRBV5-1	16	CASSLGHGSAGNTIYF
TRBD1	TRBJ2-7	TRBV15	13	CATTGQGYHEQYF
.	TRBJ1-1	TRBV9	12	CASSVPGMGAFF
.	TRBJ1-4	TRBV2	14	CASSVGGFFEKLFF
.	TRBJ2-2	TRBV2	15	CASSEDLVNTGELFF
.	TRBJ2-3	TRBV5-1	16	CASSPQGKGSTDTQYF
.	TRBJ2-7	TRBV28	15	CASSPSNRDSGEQYF
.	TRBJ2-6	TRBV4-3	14	CASSSTLGANVLTF
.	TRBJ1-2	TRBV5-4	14	CASSLVGRDYGYTF
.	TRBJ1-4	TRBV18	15	CASSPQAATNEKLFF
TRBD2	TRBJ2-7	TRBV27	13	CASSRLANNEQYF
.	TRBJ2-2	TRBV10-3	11	CAIMGTGELFF
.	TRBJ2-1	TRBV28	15	CASSPSGVSYNEQFF
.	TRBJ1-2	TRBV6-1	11	CATHLNYGYTF